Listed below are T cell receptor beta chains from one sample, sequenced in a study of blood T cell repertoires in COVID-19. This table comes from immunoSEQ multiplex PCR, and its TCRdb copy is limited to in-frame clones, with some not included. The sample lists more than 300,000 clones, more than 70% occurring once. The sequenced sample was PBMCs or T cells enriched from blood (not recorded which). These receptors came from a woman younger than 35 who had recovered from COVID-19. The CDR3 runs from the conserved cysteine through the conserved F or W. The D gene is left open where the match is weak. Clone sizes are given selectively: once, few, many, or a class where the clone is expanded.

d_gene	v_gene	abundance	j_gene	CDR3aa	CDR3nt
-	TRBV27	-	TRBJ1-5	CASSRTVSAGGGHQPQHF	TGTGCCAGCAGTCGAACTGTGTCCGCAGGAGGAGGACATCAGCCCCAGCATTTT
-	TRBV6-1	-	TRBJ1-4	CASSDTGRMDEKLFF	TGTGCCAGCAGTGATACAGGCCGGATGGATGAAAAACTGTTTTTT
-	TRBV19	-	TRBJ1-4	CASRVTGKTNEKLFF	TGTGCCAGTAGGGTCACAGGGAAAACTAATGAAAAACTGTTTTTT
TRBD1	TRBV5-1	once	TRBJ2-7	CASSLQGRWGSAYEQYF	TGCGCCAGCAGCTTACAGGGGCGGTGGGGTTCGGCATACGAGCAGTACTTC
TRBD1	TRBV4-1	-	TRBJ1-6	CASSLTTGTGPYNSPLHF	TGCGCCAGCAGCCTCACGACAGGGACGGGGCCCTATAATTCACCCCTCCACTTT
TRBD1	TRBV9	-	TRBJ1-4	CASSPRTGSEKLFF	TGTGCCAGCAGCCCGAGGACAGGGTCGGAAAAACTGTTTTTT
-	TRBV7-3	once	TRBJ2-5	CASSLGGGGQETQYF	TGTGCCAGCAGCCTAGGGGGGGGAGGGCAAGAGACCCAGTACTTC
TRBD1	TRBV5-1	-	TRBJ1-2	CASSTGQGRGYTF	TGCGCCAGCAGCACTGGACAGGGCAGAGGCTACACCTTC
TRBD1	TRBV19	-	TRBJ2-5	CASSSWDSNNQETQYF	TGTGCCAGTAGTAGTTGGGACAGTAATAACCAAGAGACCCAGTACTTC
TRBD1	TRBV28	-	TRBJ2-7	CASSKRDRGYEQYF	TGTGCCAGCAGTAAGAGGGACAGGGGCTACGAGCAGTACTTC
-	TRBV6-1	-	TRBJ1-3	CASSERSPSGNTIYF	TGTGCCAGCAGTGAAAGAAGCCCCTCTGGAAACACCATATATTTT
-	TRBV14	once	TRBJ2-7	CASSQASSYEQYF	TGTGCCAGCAGCCAAGCCAGTTCCTACGAGCAGTACTTC
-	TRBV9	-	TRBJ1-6	CASSARGRGNSPLHF	TGTGCCAGCAGCGCGCGGGGGAGGGGGAATTCACCCCTCCACTTT
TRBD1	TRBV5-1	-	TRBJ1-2	CASSFLTGVNYGYTF	TGCGCCAGCAGCTTTCTGACAGGGGTGAACTATGGCTACACCTTC
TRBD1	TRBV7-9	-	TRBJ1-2	CASSLGQGDGYTF	TGTGCCAGCAGCCTTGGACAGGGTGACGGCTACACCTTC
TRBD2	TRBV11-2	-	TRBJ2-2	CASSLVGGTGTGELFF	TGTGCCAGCAGCTTAGTCGGGGGGACGGGCACCGGGGAGCTGTTTTTT
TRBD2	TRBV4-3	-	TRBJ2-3	CASSQVSGGTRTDTQYF	TGCGCCAGCAGCCAAGTTAGCGGGGGGACGCGCACAGATACGCAGTATTTT
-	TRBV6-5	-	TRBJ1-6	CASSSRQYNSPLHF	TGTGCCAGCAGTTCGCGGCAGTATAATTCACCCCTCCACTTT
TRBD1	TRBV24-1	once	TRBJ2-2	CATSGRTGSGTGELFF	TGTGCCACCAGTGGGCGGACAGGTTCTGGAACCGGGGAGCTGTTTTTT
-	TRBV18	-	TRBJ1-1	CASSPSRDTENTEAFF	TGTGCCAGCTCACCATCTCGGGACACAGAGAACACTGAAGCTTTCTTT
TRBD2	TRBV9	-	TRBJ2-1	CASSEQLGGNEQFF	TGTGCCAGCAGCGAACAACTCGGGGGGAATGAGCAGTTCTTC
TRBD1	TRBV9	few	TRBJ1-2	CASSVDRGFRLGGYTF	TGTGCCAGCAGCGTCGACAGGGGGTTTAGGTTGGGTGGCTACACCTTC
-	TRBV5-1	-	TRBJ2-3	CASSLAGELIDTQYF	TGCGCCAGCAGCTTGGCCGGGGAGCTTATAGATACGCAGTATTTT
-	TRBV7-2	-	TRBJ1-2	CASSFPGEVNYGYTF	TGTGCCAGCAGCTTTCCAGGGGAAGTTAACTATGGCTACACCTTC
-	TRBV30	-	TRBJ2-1	CAWSRSSYNEQFF	TGTGCCTGGTCGCGAAGCTCCTACAATGAGCAGTTCTTC
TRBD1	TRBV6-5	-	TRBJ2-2	CASSYSAGGDTGELFF	TGTGCCAGCAGTTACTCTGCAGGGGGCGACACCGGGGAGCTGTTTTTT
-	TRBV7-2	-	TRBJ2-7	CASSLSPEVSYEQYF	TGTGCCAGCAGCTTATCCCCAGAGGTCTCCTACGAGCAGTACTTC
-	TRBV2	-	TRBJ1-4	CASRTGAGKLFF	TGTGCCAGCAGGACTGGGGCGGGGAAACTGTTTTTT
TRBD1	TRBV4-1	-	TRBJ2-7	CASSQGDRGIDEQYF	TGCGCCAGCAGCCAAGGGGACAGGGGTATCGACGAGCAGTACTTC
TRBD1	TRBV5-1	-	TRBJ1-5	CASSKGTGDQPQHF	TGCGCCAGCAGCAAGGGGACAGGGGATCAGCCCCAGCATTTT
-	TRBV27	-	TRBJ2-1	CASTRGTLYNEQFF	TGTGCCAGCACAAGAGGGACACTCTACAATGAGCAGTTCTTC
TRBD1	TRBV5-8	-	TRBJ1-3	CASSFSNRGAGNTIYF	TGTGCCAGCAGCTTTTCCAACAGGGGAGCTGGAAACACCATATATTTT
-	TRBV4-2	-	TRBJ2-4	CASSQAGGRTIAKNIQYF	TGTGCCAGCAGCCAAGCAGGAGGACGGACTATAGCCAAAAACATTCAGTACTTC
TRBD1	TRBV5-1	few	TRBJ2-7	CASSWGQLSEQYF	TGCGCCAGCAGCTGGGGACAGTTATCCGAGCAGTACTTC
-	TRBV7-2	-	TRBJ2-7	CASSGSGDYEQYF	TGTGCCAGCAGCGGGTCGGGTGACTACGAGCAGTACTTC
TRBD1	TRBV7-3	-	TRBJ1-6	CASSPRTGENSPLHF	TGTGCCAGCAGCCCCCGTACAGGGGAGAATTCACCCCTCCACTTT
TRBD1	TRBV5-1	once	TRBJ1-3	CASSHGTDKAGNTIYF	TGCGCCAGCAGCCACGGGACAGACAAAGCTGGAAACACCATATATTTT
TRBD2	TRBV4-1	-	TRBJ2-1	CASSQEAGGPYNEQFF	TGCGCCAGCAGCCAAGAGGCGGGGGGCCCCTACAATGAGCAGTTCTTC
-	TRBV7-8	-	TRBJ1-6	CASSPEQPAWDSPLHF	TGTGCCAGCAGCCCGGAACAGCCCGCGTGGGATTCACCCCTCCACTTT
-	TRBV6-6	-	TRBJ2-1	CASSGNRGHRVNEQFF	TGTGCCAGCAGTGGAAATAGGGGTCATAGGGTTAATGAGCAGTTCTTC
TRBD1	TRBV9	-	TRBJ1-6	CASSLGQGNSPLHF	TGTGCCAGCAGCCTCGGACAGGGGAATTCACCCCTCCACTTT